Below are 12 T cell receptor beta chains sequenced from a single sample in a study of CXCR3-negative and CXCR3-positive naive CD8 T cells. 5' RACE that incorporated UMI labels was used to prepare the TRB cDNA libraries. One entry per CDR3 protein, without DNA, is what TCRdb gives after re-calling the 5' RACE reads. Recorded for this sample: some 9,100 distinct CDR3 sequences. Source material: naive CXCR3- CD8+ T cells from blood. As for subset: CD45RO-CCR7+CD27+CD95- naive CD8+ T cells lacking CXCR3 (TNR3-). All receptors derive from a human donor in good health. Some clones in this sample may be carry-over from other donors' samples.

Here the CDR3 reads CASTAGWALSKNIQYF. The chain couples TRBV6-5 to TRBJ2-4; the TCRdb call, TRBD2, lacks DNA for checking. Looked up from germline, CDR1 is MNHEY and CDR2 is SVGAGI. This CDR3 is 16 amino acids long.

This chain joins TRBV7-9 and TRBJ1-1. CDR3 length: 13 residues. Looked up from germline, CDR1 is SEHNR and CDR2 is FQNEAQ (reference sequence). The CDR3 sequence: CASSLDLSAEAFF.

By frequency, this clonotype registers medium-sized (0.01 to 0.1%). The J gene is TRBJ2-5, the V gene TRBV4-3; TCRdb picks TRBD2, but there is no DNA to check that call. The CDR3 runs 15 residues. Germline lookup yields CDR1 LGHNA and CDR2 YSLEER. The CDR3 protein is CASSHFLAAQETQYF.

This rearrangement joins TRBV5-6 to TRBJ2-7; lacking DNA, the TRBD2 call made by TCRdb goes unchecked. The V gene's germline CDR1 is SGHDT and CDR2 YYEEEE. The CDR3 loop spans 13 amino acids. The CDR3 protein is CASSLASGGEQYF.

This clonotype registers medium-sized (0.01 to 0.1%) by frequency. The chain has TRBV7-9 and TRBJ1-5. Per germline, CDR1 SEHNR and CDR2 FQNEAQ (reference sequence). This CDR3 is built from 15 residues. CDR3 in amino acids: CASSLGGPSNQPQHF. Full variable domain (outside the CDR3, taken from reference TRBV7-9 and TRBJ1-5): DTGVSQNPRHKITKRGQNVTFRCDPISEHNRLYWYRQTLGQGPEFLTYFQNEAQLEKSRLLSDRFSAERPKGSFSTLEIQRTEQGDSAMYLCASSLGGPSNQPQHFGDGTRLSIL.

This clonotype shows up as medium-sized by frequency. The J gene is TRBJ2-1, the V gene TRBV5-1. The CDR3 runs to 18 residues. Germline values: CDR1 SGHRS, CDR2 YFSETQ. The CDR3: CASSSPLLTKEGYNEQFF.

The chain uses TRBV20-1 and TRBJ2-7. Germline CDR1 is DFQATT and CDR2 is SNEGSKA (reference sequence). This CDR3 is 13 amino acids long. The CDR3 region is CSAKDLSSYEQYF.

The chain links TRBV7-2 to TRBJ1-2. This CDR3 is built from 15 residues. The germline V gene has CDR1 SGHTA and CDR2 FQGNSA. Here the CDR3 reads CASSLGPLEDYGYTF.

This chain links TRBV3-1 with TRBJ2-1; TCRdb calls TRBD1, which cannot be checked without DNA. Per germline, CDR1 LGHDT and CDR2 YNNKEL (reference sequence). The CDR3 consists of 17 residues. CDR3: CASSPWAGVGPSNEQFF.

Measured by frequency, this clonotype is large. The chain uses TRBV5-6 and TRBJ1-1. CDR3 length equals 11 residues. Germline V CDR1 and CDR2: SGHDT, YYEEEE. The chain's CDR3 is CASSRWAEAFF.

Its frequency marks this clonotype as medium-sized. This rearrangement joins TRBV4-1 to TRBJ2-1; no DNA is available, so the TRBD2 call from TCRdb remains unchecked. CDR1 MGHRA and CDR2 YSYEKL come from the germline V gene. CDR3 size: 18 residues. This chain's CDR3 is CASSHDPTSGSIRHEQFF.

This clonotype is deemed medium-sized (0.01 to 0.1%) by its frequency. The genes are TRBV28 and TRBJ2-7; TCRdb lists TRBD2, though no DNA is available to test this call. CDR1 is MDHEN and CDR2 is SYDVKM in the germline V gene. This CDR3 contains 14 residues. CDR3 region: CASSTQREGREQYF.